This is a list of T cell receptor beta chains from one sample in a study of cytomegalovirus exposure and HLA in healthy donors. TCRdb's table, derived via immunoSEQ multiplex PCR, lists solely in-frame clones and lacks some. The top ten clones hold less than 8.5% of a sample with about 240,000 clones, around 81% of them seen once. Sequenced material: PBMCs. Receptors were obtained from a woman in her sixties in good health and CMV-seropositive. The CDR3 runs from the conserved cysteine through the conserved F or W. Each record gives: J gene, V gene, CDR3 protein.

>TRBJ2-1|TRBV5-1
CASSLAGTSVNEQFF
>TRBJ2-4|TRBV19
CASSTTEKNIQYF
>TRBJ2-7|TRBV6-5
CASSRVSGSYEQYF
>TRBJ1-2|TRBV4-1
CASSHPPRGAVGGYTF
>TRBJ2-3|TRBV27
CASSFLSLTDTQYF
>TRBJ1-1|TRBV5-6
CASSLVGGRTEAFF
>TRBJ1-2|TRBV10-3
CAISESRGQGSYTF
>TRBJ2-7|TRBV7-2
CASSLGASGAYEQYF
>TRBJ1-5|TRBV29-1
CSVAQEAGNQPQHF
>TRBJ1-5|TRBV10-3
CAISEVAGGSNQPQHF
>TRBJ2-1|TRBV5-1
CASSLEGLAGVDEQFF
>TRBJ1-4|TRBV19
CASTRRDRGEKLFF
>TRBJ2-1|TRBV29-1
CSVRGGRGYNEQFF
>TRBJ2-1|TRBV5-7
CASSLGSGGYNEQFF
>TRBJ1-1|TRBV5-5
CASSPGTGGGTEAFF
>TRBJ1-4|TRBV18
CASSGTNEKLFF
>TRBJ1-1|TRBV7-9
CASRDRDPDTEAFF
>TRBJ1-5|TRBV5-6
CASSSTGSQGPQHF
>TRBJ1-1|TRBV6-4
CASSLDRKNTEAFF
>TRBJ2-7|TRBV27
CASSPLAGGEQYF
>TRBJ2-7|TRBV28
CASSYGTSGSPYEQYF
>TRBJ1-1|TRBV10-2
CASSEIGTGLNTEAFF
>TRBJ2-7|TRBV5-4
CASSLEGLSYEQYF
>TRBJ2-2|TRBV28
CASSLRSLANTGELFF
>TRBJ2-2|TRBV5-1
CASSLGANGELFF
>TRBJ2-1|TRBV7-3
CASSLTSGTYNEQFF
>TRBJ2-2|TRBV10-3
CAFRTGGTGELFF
>TRBJ2-2|TRBV2
CASNRGGISNTGELFF
>TRBJ1-1|TRBV6-4
CASSPGGLGQGARTEAFF
>TRBJ1-3|TRBV30
CAWSPSGRTGDSGNTIYF
>TRBJ2-2|TRBV7-9
CASSEGRYTTNTGELFF
>TRBJ2-5|TRBV6-6
CASSGRGLELRETQYF
>TRBJ1-2|TRBV5-4
CASSPTAKYGYTF
>TRBJ2-7|TRBV7-2
CASSLAGAYEQYF
>TRBJ1-3|TRBV19
CASSFPQGASGNTIYF
>TRBJ1-2|TRBV18
CASSPIAGKTINYGYTF
>TRBJ2-3|TRBV18
CASSLTGGTDTQYF
>TRBJ1-3|TRBV6-1
CASSEGTVRGSSGNTIYF
>TRBJ1-5|TRBV19
CASSIGDSSSQPQHF
>TRBJ1-2|TRBV2
CASSIQGNGYTF
>TRBJ1-4|TRBV11-2
CASSPRDRDGNEKLFF
>TRBJ1-1|TRBV13
CASSAQGNTEAFF
>NA|TRBV9
CASSPQASGPYEQYF
>TRBJ2-7|TRBV5-1
CASSSRTGYEQYF
>TRBJ1-2|TRBV6-1
CASTQAVGPNYGYTF
>TRBJ1-1|TRBV7-3
CASRGGFGRGAFF
>TRBJ2-1|TRBV19
CASSIGLGGRNEQFF
>TRBJ2-7|TRBV4-2
CASSQDQRGNTYEQYF
>TRBJ2-7|TRBV7-9
CSSSLGETSYEQYF
>TRBJ2-7|TRBV2
CASTGLASQSEQYF
>TRBJ2-5|TRBV7-6
CASSFTSGVWGETQYF
>TRBJ2-2|TRBV19
CASKFRTVEKAGELFF
>TRBJ1-1|TRBV28
CASSLVRTSSTEAFF
>TRBJ1-1|TRBV10-3
CAISDTRGQGAAFF
>TRBJ1-2|TRBV29-1
CSPGTPNGYTF
>TRBJ2-7|TRBV15
CATSRGDSYYEQYF
>TRBJ2-7|TRBV19
CASSIGLVFEQYF
>TRBJ1-2|TRBV5-1
CASSRTGPADGYTF
>TRBJ2-7|TRBV4-1
CASSRASGRSPYEQYF
>TRBJ2-5|TRBV27
CATRSVAQTQYF